The 17 T cell receptor beta chains presented below share a single source sample, sequenced in a study of CXCR3-negative and CXCR3-positive naive CD8 T cells. For these TCRs, the target antigens are not known. It was by 5' RACE with UMI labels that the TRB cDNA libraries were prepared. After re-calling the 5' RACE reads, TCRdb lists one entry per CDR3 protein, DNA absent. The sample table includes just under 90,000 distinct CDR3 sequences. Regarding the study as a whole: Naive cells that were CXCR3-positive had more hydrophobic TRB CDR3s (compared with CXCR3-negative naive cells).

Sequenced input: naive CXCR3+ CD8+ T cells from blood. The sample's subset: CD45RO-CCR7+CD27+CD95- naive CD8+ T cells expressing CXCR3 (TNR3+). These receptor sequences come from a human donor in good health. Some clones in this sample may be carry-over from other donors' samples.

The rearrangement uses TRBV7-6 and TRBJ2-3; with no DNA, the TCRdb D assignment of TRBD1 cannot be verified. Germline V gene data show CDR1 as SGHVS and CDR2 as FNYEAQ. CDR3 size: 16 residues. The CDR3 sequence: CASSLVGTGVGDTQYF.

The V call is TRBV20-1, the J call TRBJ2-1; TCRdb's D call, TRBD1, is unchecked because there is no DNA. Germline V gene data show CDR1 as DFQATT and CDR2 as SNEGSKA (reference sequence). This CDR3 has 15 amino acids. CDR3 loop: CSAGTGLSSYNEQFF.

V usage is TRBV7-6 and J usage is TRBJ1-5; no DNA is available, so the TRBD1 call from TCRdb remains unchecked. The CDR3 runs to 15 residues. Germline V lookup: CDR1 SGHVS, CDR2 FNYEAQ. The CDR3: CASSLSGGGNQPQHF.

The chain recombines TRBV12-3 or TRBV12-4 with TRBJ2-7; the TCRdb D gene call, TRBD2, has no DNA to confirm it. CDR3 length: 15 residues. The CDR3 is CASSPPGLPSYEQYF.

This chain links TRBV4-3 with TRBJ2-2; TCRdb proposes TRBD2, but this gene call is untestable without DNA. Germline assignment: CDR1 LGHNA and CDR2 YSLEER. There are 17 residues in the CDR3. The CDR3 loop reads CASRYTEAGANTGELFF.

This sequence joins TRBV9 and TRBJ1-6. The CDR3 has 16 amino acids. Germline V gene data show CDR1 as SGDLS and CDR2 as YYNGEE. CDR3 protein: CASSVASSALNSPLHF.

This CDR3 reads CASRMGVGYHYEQYF. This sequence joins TRBV2 and TRBJ2-7; the TCRdb D gene call, TRBD2, has no DNA to confirm it. The germline CDR1 and CDR2 sequences are SNHLY and FYNNEI. CDR3 length: 15 residues.

The genes are TRBV28 and TRBJ2-5; with no DNA, the TCRdb D assignment of TRBD1 cannot be verified. The CDR3 has 15 amino acids. The germline V gene has CDR1 MDHEN and CDR2 SYDVKM. CDR3 protein: CASSLDDRVEETQYF.

CDR3 in amino acids: CSVSGTGELFF. This chain joins TRBV29-1 and TRBJ2-2; the TCRdb call, TRBD1, lacks DNA for checking. CDR1 is SQVTM and CDR2 is ANQGSEA in the germline V gene. The CDR3 consists of 11 residues.

J is TRBJ2-1 and V is TRBV21-1; no DNA is available, so the TRBD1 call from TCRdb remains unchecked. TRBV21-1 is deemed a pseudogene. The CDR3 spans 12 residues. The CDR3 spells CASMIAWGEQFF.

The J gene is TRBJ1-1, the V gene TRBV7-6. Per germline, CDR1 SGHVS and CDR2 FNYEAQ. The CDR3 consists of 13 residues. This CDR3 reads CASSLAEGTEAFF.

The CDR3 loop is CASSPPGDPDTQYF. The chain is built from TRBV7-9 and TRBJ2-3; TCRdb calls TRBD1, which cannot be checked without DNA. The CDR3 consists of 14 residues. CDR1 SEHNR and CDR2 FQNEAQ come from the germline V gene (reference sequence).

The chain joins TRBV28 to TRBJ2-7; without DNA, the TCRdb call of TRBD2 cannot be checked. CDR3 length equals 16 residues. Germline CDR1 MDHEN, CDR2 SYDVKM. The CDR3 region is CASRPVWGDRSYEQYF.

The chain combines TRBV15 with TRBJ1-1; TCRdb names TRBD1, which stays unverified in the absence of DNA. Germline lookup yields CDR1 LNHNV and CDR2 YYDKDF (reference sequence). The CDR3 is made up of 15 amino acids. CDR3 sequence reads: CATSTENGVGAEAFF.

The V call is TRBV12-3 or TRBV12-4, the J call TRBJ1-5; TCRdb's D call, TRBD1, is unchecked because there is no DNA. CDR3 length: 16 residues. This CDR3 is CASSLGGTGSGQPQHF.

CDR3 sequence: CSASNGLHSYNEQFF. J is TRBJ2-1 and V is TRBV20-1; TCRdb lists TRBD2, though no DNA is available to test this call. In germline, CDR1 is DFQATT, CDR2 SNEGSKA (reference sequence). This CDR3 region has 15 residues.

The rearrangement uses TRBV5-1 and TRBJ1-1. CDR1 is SGHRS, CDR2 YFSETQ, per germline. The CDR3 has 13 amino acids. This CDR3 is CASSLDSWNEAFF.